The rows below give T cell receptor beta chains drawn from one sample of a study of T cell repertoires in cytomegalovirus infection. Each CDR3 protein is one row after TCRdb ran MiXCR on the reads. The sample includes approximately 630,000 distinct CDR3 sequences, 24% seen only once; the top ten take 8%. The sample consisted of CD8+ T cells from PBMCs. These receptors originate from a human donor in good health (CMV status not recorded). Some clones in this sample may be carry-over from other donors' samples. Each CDR3 is given with its conserved first and last residue. The order of the fields is J gene, V gene, clone size, D gene, CDR3 DNA, CDR3 protein. D genes are given only for firm matches. Where a row states a size, it is once, few, many or the class of an expanded clone; other rows omit it.

TRBJ2-1	TRBV7-6	-	TRBD2	TGTGCCAGCAGCTTTGAGACTAGCGGGGGAACAAATGAGCAGTTCTTC	CASSFETSGGTNEQFF
TRBJ1-1	TRBV18	-	-	TGTGCCAGCTCACCACCGGGGGCCCAACTGCTCTGGGACACTGAAGCTTTCTTT	CASSPPGAQLLWDTEAFF
TRBJ1-5	TRBV6-1	-	TRBD1	TGTGCCAGCAGCCCGCAGGGGGTGAATCAGCCCCAGCATTTT	CASSPQGVNQPQHF
TRBJ2-7	TRBV20-1	-	-	TGCAGTGCTAGCTGGCAGGGATATTCCTACGAGCAGTACTTC	CSASWQGYSYEQYF
TRBJ2-1	TRBV20-1	-	TRBD2	TGCAGTGCTAGAGCTGCGGCTAGCGGGGGCAATGAGCAGTTCTTC	CSARAAASGGNEQFF
TRBJ2-3	TRBV29-1	-	-	TGCAGCGTTGCTGACAGGAACACAGATACGCACTATTTT	CSVADRNTDTHYF
TRBJ2-7	TRBV29-1	-	TRBD2	TGCAGCGCCCTTGGGGGGGGTGACCCCTACGAGCAGTACTTC	CSALGGGDPYEQYF
TRBJ2-1	TRBV11-3	few	-	TGTGCCAGCAGCTTAGATCCCAGAGGATACAATGAGCAGTTCTTC	CASSLDPRGYNEQFF
TRBJ1-5	TRBV6-2/TRBV6-3	-	-	TGTGCCAGCAGTTACAGGGGCAACAATCAGCCCCAGCATTTT	CASSYRGNNQPQHF
TRBJ2-1	TRBV28	-	TRBD1	TGTGCCAGCAGTCTGGACAGGGGGTTCTCCTACAATGAGCAGTTCTTC	CASSLDRGFSYNEQFF
TRBJ2-7	TRBV19	few	-	TGTGCCAGCGAATCCCAGTCCTACGAGCAGTACTTC	CASESQSYEQYF
TRBJ2-1	TRBV11-3	-	-	TGTGCCAGCAGCTTAGATTGGCGGGCTAGTTCGTACAATGAGCAGTTCTTC	CASSLDWRASSYNEQFF
TRBJ2-7	TRBV7-6	many	-	TGTGCCAGCAGCCCTAAATGGACCGAGAGCTCCTACGAGCAGTACTTC	CASSPKWTESSYEQYF
TRBJ1-2	TRBV7-6	many	-	TGTGCCAGCAGCTTGGGGAGCTCTGTCGGCTACACCTTC	CASSLGSSVGYTF
TRBJ1-2	TRBV4-3	few	TRBD1	TGCGCCAGCAGCCAAGACCAGGGGGCAACCCCCTATGGCTACACCTTC	CASSQDQGATPYGYTF
TRBJ2-3	TRBV10-3	-	TRBD2	TGTGCCATCAGAGGACTAGCGGGGAGCACAGATACGCAGTATTTT	CAIRGLAGSTDTQYF
TRBJ2-1	TRBV7-3	-	-	TGTGCCAGCAGCTCCATGGCGGGGCCCTACAATGAGCAGTTCTTC	CASSSMAGPYNEQFF
TRBJ2-2	TRBV7-8	many	-	TGTGCCAGCAGCGTAACAGGGGCGGGAGGGGAGCTGTTTTTT	CASSVTGAGGELFF
TRBJ2-5	TRBV29-1	few	TRBD1	TGCAGCGTTGTGACAGGGAACTCAGAGACCCAGTACTTC	CSVVTGNSETQYF
TRBJ2-1	TRBV7-6	-	TRBD2	TGTGCCAGCAGCTTATTTGGGGGGGTTTACAATGAGCAGTTCTTC	CASSLFGGVYNEQFF
TRBJ2-7	TRBV29-1	few	TRBD1	TGCAGCGTAGTGGACAGGGGGGAAATCGAGCAGTACTTC	CSVVDRGEIEQYF
TRBJ2-3	TRBV28	few	-	TGTGCCAGCAGTTTCAGGGGTGGGTCTCAGGATACGCAGTATTTT	CASSFRGGSQDTQYF
TRBJ2-5	TRBV7-6	many	TRBD2	TGTGCCAGCAGCCCCCCTAGCGGGGGGAGAGAGACCCAGTACTTC	CASSPPSGGRETQYF
TRBJ2-1	TRBV29-1	few	TRBD2	TGCAGCGTCTCGGGACTAGCGGGGAGCTCCTACAATGAGCAGTTCTTC	CSVSGLAGSSYNEQFF
TRBJ2-5	TRBV6-8	-	-	TGTGCCAGCAGTTACCGAACGGGAGCCGGAGAGACCCAGTACTTC	CASSYRTGAGETQYF
TRBJ2-1	TRBV27	few	TRBD1	TGTGCCAGCAGTTACGGGACAGCTAACAATGAGCAGTTCTTC	CASSYGTANNEQFF
TRBJ1-1	TRBV19	-	-	TGTGCCAGTAGTAATATCTTGGGCACTGAAGCTTTCTTT	CASSNILGTEAFF
TRBJ1-6	TRBV7-8	many	-	TGTGCCAGCAGCTTAGCGAGGGGTTCACCCCTCCACTTT	CASSLARGSPLHF
TRBJ2-1	TRBV7-9	-	-	TGTGCCAGCAACTTTTCAGCTTACAATGAGCAGTTCTTC	CASNFSAYNEQFF
TRBJ1-1	TRBV7-9	few	-	TGTGCCAGCAGCTTAATCGAGGGGCCAAACACTGAAGCTTTCTTT	CASSLIEGPNTEAFF
TRBJ2-7	TRBV18	-	TRBD2	TGTGCCAGCTCACCACCCGAGCGGGGGGGCTGGTACGAGCAGTACTTC	CASSPPERGGWYEQYF
TRBJ1-2	TRBV7-9	-	-	TGTGCCGGCAGCATAGGACCAGGATCAGAAGGCTACACCTTC	CAGSIGPGSEGYTF
TRBJ1-1	TRBV7-2	many	-	TGTGCCAGCAGCTTAATCAGGGCGGAGGACACTGAAGCTTTCTTT	CASSLIRAEDTEAFF
TRBJ1-6	TRBV25-1	many	-	TGTGCCAGCAGCCCGGGACGGTATAATTCACCCCTCCACTTT	CASSPGRYNSPLHF
TRBJ1-2	TRBV20-1	few	-	TGCAGTGCTAGACGGGAAGGAACCAAAGGCTACACCTTC	CSARREGTKGYTF
TRBJ1-1	TRBV28	-	-	TGTGCCAGCAGTCCCGACAGGAAGAACACTGAAGCTTTCTTT	CASSPDRKNTEAFF
TRBJ1-1	TRBV29-1	few	-	TGCAGCGTCCAAGAACAGACTTGGAACACTGAAGCTTTCTTT	CSVQEQTWNTEAFF
TRBJ2-4	TRBV6-5	few	TRBD1	TGTGCCAGCAGTACAAGCAGATCAGGGGGTTTCACCAAAAACATTCAGTACTTC	CASSTSRSGGFTKNIQYF
TRBJ2-1	TRBV24-1	many	-	TGTGCCACCAGTGACAGAAACTCCTACAATGAGCAGTTCTTC	CATSDRNSYNEQFF
TRBJ2-6	TRBV10-2	-	-	TGCGCCAGCAGTGGCGGTAAAAGCAGCTCTGGGGCCAACGTCCTGACTTTC	CASSGGKSSSGANVLTF
TRBJ2-3	TRBV7-8	few	TRBD2	TGTGCCAGCAGCTTAAATCCAGCGGGGGGGACAGATACGCAGTATTTT	CASSLNPAGGTDTQYF
TRBJ2-1	TRBV7-2	many	TRBD2	TGTGCCAGCAGCTCGGGAGCGGGGGGCCTCCCCTACAATGAGCAGTTCTTC	CASSSGAGGLPYNEQFF
TRBJ1-4	TRBV7-9	many	-	TGTGCCAGCAGCTCGAGTGTGTCAACTAATGAAAAACTGTTTTTT	CASSSSVSTNEKLFF
TRBJ1-5	TRBV9	once	-	TGTGCCAGCAGCGCTACAGGGACCAGCAATCAGCCCCAGCATTTT	CASSATGTSNQPQHF
TRBJ2-1	TRBV10-3	few	-	TGTGCCATCAGTGAGGGGACTTTAGCCTACAATGAGCAGTTCTTC	CAISEGTLAYNEQFF
TRBJ2-5	TRBV29-1	-	TRBD2	TGCAGCGTTGAATGGCGGGGGGCTCCGGAAGAGACCCAGTACTTC	CSVEWRGAPEETQYF
TRBJ2-1	TRBV20-1	-	TRBD1	TGCAGTGCTTCGTCGAGGGGGACAGGTTCCTACAATGAGCAGTTCTTC	CSASSRGTGSYNEQFF
TRBJ2-1	TRBV29-1	-	-	TGCAGCGTTCCTCGAACTCGTGCTCGCAATGAGCAGTTCTTC	CSVPRTRARNEQFF
TRBJ1-1	TRBV10-3	once	-	TGTGCCATCAGTGATCCGCCTTACGCTCCCGGGGACATTGAAGCTTTCTTT	CAISDPPYAPGDIEAFF
TRBJ1-1	TRBV4-1	-	-	TGCGCCAGCAGCCTCCAGGCGTTGAACACTGAAGCTTTCTTT	CASSLQALNTEAFF
TRBJ1-1	TRBV2	few	TRBD1	TGTGCCAGCGCCTGGGCAGGGGGGGTGGACACTGAAGCTTTCTTT	CASAWAGGVDTEAFF
TRBJ2-2	TRBV2	-	-	TGTGCCAGCTGGACTGGGAACACCGGGGAGCTGTTTTTT	CASWTGNTGELFF
TRBJ1-6	TRBV10-3	-	-	TGTGCCATCCGGGGAGGGAACTCACCCCTCCTCTTT	CAIRGGNSPLLF